Shown below are 8 T cell receptor beta chains from a single sample sequenced in a study of shared clonotypes between healthy human individuals. Profiling relied on immunoSEQ multiplex PCR, and the TCRdb table lists in-frame clones only, not all of them. The sample carries about 700,000 clones, around 72% recorded once. The sample taken for sequencing was memory CD4+ T cells sorted from blood. Noted subset: CD45RA-negative fraction. These receptors were taken from a woman aged 25-40 years in good health.

This clone was detected only a few times. The CDR3 DNA reads TGCAGCGTTGGGACAGGAACTAACTATGGCTACACCTTC. This codes for CSVGTGTNYGYTF. The genes are TRBV29-1 and TRBJ1-2; 7 bases match TRBD1. V lost 4 bases and J lost 0; bases outside the gene matches: 2. In germline, CDR1 is SQVTM, CDR2 ANQGSEA. The CDR3 has 13 residues.

This clone was detected ten times or more. The chain couples TRBV5-1 to TRBJ1-2; tentatively, D is TRBD1 (5 bases). CDR3 length: 16 residues. CDR1 and CDR2 (germline): SGHRS, YFSETQ. V was shortened by 4 bases and J by 7 bases, with 23 bases between the two germline ends. The CDR3 coding sequence is TGCGCCAGCAGCCCGGGTGGGAGCTCAGAGGGGTCTGGCTACACCTTC. This sequence encodes CASSPGGSSEGSGYTF.

The chain is built from TRBV4-1 and TRBJ1-2, with 10 nucleotides matching TRBD1. With 4 bases clipped from V and 4 bases from J, the junction kept 3 bases outside the gene matches. This CDR3 has 14 amino acids. Germline V lookup: CDR1 MGHRA, CDR2 YSYEKL. The chain's CDR3 is CASSPGTGVYGYTF. CDR3 sequence (DNA): TGCGCCAGCAGCCCCGGGACAGGGGTCTATGGCTACACCTTC.

The chain is built from TRBV2 and TRBJ1-4, with D possibly matching TRBD1 (5 bases). Germline CDR1 is SNHLY and CDR2 is FYNNEI. V was shortened by 6 bases and J by 3 bases, with 14 bases between the two germline ends. There are 15 residues in the CDR3. CDR3 amino acids: CASRGTHGANEKLFF. DNA of the CDR3: TGTGCCAGCAGGGGGACGCATGGGGCTAATGAAAAACTGTTTTTT.

V and J are TRBV5-1 and TRBJ2-3; D may be TRBD1 or TRBD2 (5 bases each). The germline V gene has CDR1 SGHRS and CDR2 YFSETQ. The CDR3 is 16 residues long. V gave up 1 base and J gave up 2 bases, with 14 bases separating them. The CDR3 region is CASSLLSGAPTDTQYF. Written as DNA, the CDR3 is TGCGCCAGCAGCTTGCTTTCCGGGGCCCCCACAGATACGCAGTATTTT.

The V and J genes are TRBV10-3 and TRBJ1-1, with D unresolved. With 7 bases removed from V and 0 bases from J, the gap between germline ends came to 9 bases. The CDR3 is made up of 13 amino acids. CDR1 ENHRY and CDR2 SYGVKD come from the germline V gene. CDR3 region: CAIKKQMNTEAFF. CDR3 bases: TGTGCCATCAAAAAACAAATGAACACTGAAGCTTTCTTT.

Regarding this clone: This CDR3 is missing its conserved last phenylalanine or tryptophan, likely due to a read error. The genes are TRBV6-6 and TRBJ2-7; TRBD1 aligns across 10 bases. Trimming removed 5 bases from V and 4 bases from J; junction bases left unmatched: 5. Germline values: CDR1 MNHNY, CDR2 SVGAGI (reference sequence). The CDR3 spans 14 residues. The CDR3 sequence: CASSHRDRGYEQYL. The CDR3 bases are TGTGCCAGCAGTCACCGGGACAGGGGTTACGAGCAGTACCTC.

This clone was observed a single time. The chain employs TRBV10-1 and TRBJ2-3; 9 nucleotides agree with TRBD2. The CDR3 loop spans 13 amino acids. Germline-derived CDR1 and CDR2 are WNHNN and SYGVQD (reference sequence). Trimming at V came to 5 bases and at J to 5 bases, leaving 2 bases not matched to a gene. CDR3: CASSSGRIDTQYF. The CDR3, as DNA: TGCGCCAGCAGTAGCGGGAGGATAGATACGCAGTATTTT.